The 9 T cell receptor beta chains presented below share a single source sample, sequenced in a study of blood T cell repertoires in COVID-19. The assay was immunoSEQ multiplex PCR, and TCRdb's table has in-frame clones only and misses some. The sample has fewer than 300,000 clones; 70% to 90% are singletons. Sequenced: peripheral blood. The receptor source for this set is a woman aged 30 to 39 with acute or convalescent COVID-19.

The V and J genes are TRBV9 and TRBJ2-2; possible D gene TRBD2, 6 bases. The CDR3 has 14 amino acids. V shed 5 bases and J shed 4 bases, with 12 bases lying between them. Per the germline V gene, CDR1 is SGDLS and CDR2 is YYNGEE. DNA of the CDR3: TGTGCCAGCAGGCGAACGGGAGTCACCGGGGAGCTGTTTTTT. This translates into CASRRTGVTGELFF.

This clone was observed once. The J gene is TRBJ2-7, the V gene TRBV5-1, with 16 bases identical to TRBD2. Unmatched junction bases numbered 1, after V lost 3 bases and J lost 4 bases. The germline V gene has CDR1 SGHRS and CDR2 YFSETQ. The CDR3 is made up of 15 amino acids. The CDR3 sequence is CASSSGLAGGYEQYF. Written as DNA, the CDR3 is TGCGCCAGCAGCTCGGGACTAGCGGGAGGGTACGAGCAGTACTTC. Full variable domain (rest looked up from reference TRBV5-1 and TRBJ2-7): KAGVTQTPRYLIKTRGQQVTLSCSPISGHRSVSWYQQTPGQGLQFLFEYFSETQRNKGNFPGRFSGRQFSNSRSEMNVSTLELGDSALYLCASSSGLAGGYEQYFGPGTRLTVT.

The chain joins TRBV5-6 to TRBJ2-7; TRBD2 matches at 8 bases. The junction had 8 bases not matched to a gene; V was cut back by 4 bases and J by 2 bases. The germline CDR1 and CDR2 sequences are SGHDT and YYEEEE. The CDR3 spans 15 residues. CDR3 nucleotides: TGTGCCAGCAGCCCGGGGACTAGGCCCCCCTACGAGCAGTACTTC. Its protein is CASSPGTRPPYEQYF.

The V gene is TRBV6-1, the J gene TRBJ1-5; D is perhaps TRBD1 (5 bases). V gave up 1 base and J gave up 3 bases, with 13 bases separating them. Germline V gives CDR1 MNHNS, CDR2 SASEGT. This CDR3 has 16 amino acids. In nucleotides, the CDR3 is TGTGCCAGCAGTGAAGACTGGGGCAGAAACAATCAGCCCCAGCATTTT. Protein sequence: CASSEDWGRNNQPQHF.

The chain carries TRBV9 and TRBJ2-1; 11 nucleotides match TRBD2. V dropped 4 bases and J dropped 8; count of bases not matched to a gene: 8. The germline V gene has CDR1 SGDLS and CDR2 YYNGEE. The CDR3 covers 15 residues. The CDR3 nucleotides read TGTGCCAGCAGCTTTCTAGCGGGAGGTTTGGATGAGCAGTTCTTC. The encoded protein is CASSFLAGGLDEQFF.

The chain employs TRBV9 and TRBJ2-2; D uncertain. Per germline, CDR1 SGDLS and CDR2 YYNGEE. V was trimmed by 0 bases and J by 9 bases, leaving 9 bases between them. This CDR3 spans 13 amino acids. CDR3 sequence: CASSVDSRRELFF. In DNA form, the CDR3 reads TGTGCCAGCAGCGTAGATAGTCGCCGGGAGCTGTTTTTT.

This rearrangement joins TRBV19 to TRBJ2-3; 11 bases map to TRBD2. The CDR3 contains 16 residues. The ends lost 7 bases at V and 0 bases at J; junction bases unmatched: 6. Germline assignment: CDR1 LNHDA and CDR2 SQIVND (reference sequence). CDR3 in DNA: TGTGCCAGTAACAACGGGACTAGCGGAAGCACAGATACGCAGTATTTT. Translation gives CASNNGTSGSTDTQYF.

The chain uses TRBV12-3 or TRBV12-4 and TRBJ2-1; 8 nucleotides align to TRBD2. The ends lost 6 bases at V and 8 bases at J; junction bases unmatched: 6. This CDR3 spans 13 amino acids. The CDR3 sequence: CASSGTRAYEQFF. DNA of the CDR3: TGTGCCAGCAGCGGGACTAGAGCTTATGAGCAGTTCTTC.

Note on this clone: Other DNA variants within this sample encode the same CDR3. The chain links TRBV24-1 to TRBJ1-1; 9 nucleotides agree with TRBD1. This CDR3 has 14 amino acids. The germline V gene has CDR1 KGHDR and CDR2 SFDVKD. V lost 10 bases, J lost 2 bases, and 7 bases stayed unmatched. Here the CDR3 reads CATQPGQGNTEAFF. The DNA of the CDR3 is TGTGCCACACAACCGGGACAGGGTAACACTGAAGCTTTCTTT.